This section outlines one T cell receptor beta chain sequence together with its context. Antigen specificity is unknown. The entry originates in a study of shared clonotypes between healthy human individuals. Study findings and constraints: An effect of sequencing depth on clonotype sharing among donors was expected.

In the authors' methods: For the immunoSEQ data, sequences were junction-only without quality scores, so filtering differed. Sequencing was performed with immunoSEQ multiplex PCR; in TCRdb, only in-frame clones are kept and a portion is missing. The V and J calls and clone size are taken from that table; D and trimming were inferred from the DNA. This table holds over a million clones, roughly 98.5% found once. Adult donors, all healthy and HIV-negative, had no recent acute infections or vaccinations. Adults of Caucasian background living in Nashville, Tennessee made up all donors. This CDR3 has 15 amino acids. Germline V lookup: CDR1 SGHRS, CDR2 YFSETQ. V was clipped by 4 bases and J by 1 base, with 13 bases between them.

This sequence originates from a man aged 30 to 45 in good health. Input material: naive CD4+ T cells sorted from blood. Noted subset: CD45RA+ positively selected. The J gene is TRBJ2-3, the V gene TRBV5-1, with D perhaps matching TRBD2 (5 bases). CDR3 residues: CASSRMDSRTDTQYF. The DNA for the CDR3 is TGCGCCAGCAGCCGGATGGACTCCCGCACAGATACGCAGTATTTT.